The 3 T cell receptor beta chains presented below share a single source sample, sequenced in a study of metastatic and nonmetastatic thyroid tumors. With MiXCR, TCRdb reprocessed the PCR reads. The repertoire consists of more than 40,000 clones, with around 15% occurring once and the leading ten covering approximately 21%. Each patient came to thyroid surgery without any prior treatment (of any kind). The sample taken for sequencing was blood. The receptors were gathered from a female donor with papillary thyroid cancer or a benign thyroid nodule (not recorded which). Some clones in this sample may be carry-over from other donors' samples.

This clone was seen a handful of times. V and J are TRBV6-2 or TRBV6-3 and TRBJ1-5; 8 positions agree with TRBD1. Germline lookup yields CDR1 MNHEY and CDR2 SVGEGT. The CDR3 sequence is 15 residues long. V dropped 6 bases and J dropped 2; count of bases not matched to a gene: 6. The CDR3 nucleotides read TGTGCCAGCAGCCTTACAGGGGGTGGCAATCAGCCCCAGCATTTT. This gives the protein CASSLTGGGNQPQHF.

Details on this clone: An end of the junction does not agree with germline; a read error may underlie this. The rearrangement joins TRBV7-2 to TRBJ2-7; D gene ambiguous. The CDR3 extends over 13 amino acids. Per germline, CDR1 SGHTA and CDR2 FQGNSA. In DNA form, the CDR3 reads TGTGCCAGTAGCTCCACGATGGCCTACGAGCAGTACTTC. Amino acid sequence: CASSSTMAYEQYF.

CDR3 bases: TGTGCCAGCAGCCACTCGATAGCGGGAGCGGGCGAGCAGTACTTC. Amino acid sequence: CASSHSIAGAGEQYF. V usage is TRBV11-1 and J usage is TRBJ2-7; 9 positions agree with TRBD2. Germline V gene sequence: CDR1 SGHAT, CDR2 FQDESV (reference sequence). V trimming: 5 bases; J trimming: 6 bases; junction bases outside the gene matches: 11. There are 15 residues in the CDR3.